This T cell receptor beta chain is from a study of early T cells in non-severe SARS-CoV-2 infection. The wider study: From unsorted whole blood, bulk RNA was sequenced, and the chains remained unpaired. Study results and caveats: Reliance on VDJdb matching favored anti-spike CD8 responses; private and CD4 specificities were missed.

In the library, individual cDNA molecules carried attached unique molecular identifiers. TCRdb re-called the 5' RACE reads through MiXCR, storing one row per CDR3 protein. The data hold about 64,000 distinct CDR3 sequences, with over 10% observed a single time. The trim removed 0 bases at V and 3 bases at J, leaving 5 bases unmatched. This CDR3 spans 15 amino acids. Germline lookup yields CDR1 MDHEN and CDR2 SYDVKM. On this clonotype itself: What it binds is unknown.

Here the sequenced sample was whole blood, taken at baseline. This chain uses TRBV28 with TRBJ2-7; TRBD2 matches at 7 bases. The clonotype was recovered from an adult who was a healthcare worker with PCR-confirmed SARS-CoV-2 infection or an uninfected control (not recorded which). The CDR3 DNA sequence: TGTGCCAGCAGTTTATGGGACGCTAGCGGCTACGAGCAGTACTTC. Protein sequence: CASSLWDASGYEQYF. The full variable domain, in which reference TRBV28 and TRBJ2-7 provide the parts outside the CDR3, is DVKVTQSSRYLVKRTGEKVFLECVQDMDHENMFWYRQDPGLGLRLIYFSYDVKMKEKGDIPEGYSVSREKKERFSLILESASTNQTSMYLCASSLWDASGYEQYFGPGTRLTVT.